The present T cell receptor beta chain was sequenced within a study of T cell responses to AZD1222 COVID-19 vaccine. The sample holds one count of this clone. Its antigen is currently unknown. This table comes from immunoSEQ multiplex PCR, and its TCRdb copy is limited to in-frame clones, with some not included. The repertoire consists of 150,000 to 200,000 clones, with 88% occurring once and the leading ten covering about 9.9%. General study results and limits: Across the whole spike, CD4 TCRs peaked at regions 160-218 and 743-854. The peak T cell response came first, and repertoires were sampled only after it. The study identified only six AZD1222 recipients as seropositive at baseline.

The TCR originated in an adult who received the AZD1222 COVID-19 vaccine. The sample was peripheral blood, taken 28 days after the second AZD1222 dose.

CDR3 sequence: CASSLARQGKGETQYF. As DNA, the CDR3 is TGTGCCAGCAGCTTGGCCCGACAGGGCAAGGGGGAGACCCAGTACTTC. The genes are TRBV5-4 and TRBJ2-5, with 7 bases matching TRBD1. The CDR3 totals 16 residues. The trim removed 0 bases at V and 5 bases at J, leaving 10 bases unmatched. Germline-derived CDR1 and CDR2 are SGHNT and YYREEE (reference sequence).